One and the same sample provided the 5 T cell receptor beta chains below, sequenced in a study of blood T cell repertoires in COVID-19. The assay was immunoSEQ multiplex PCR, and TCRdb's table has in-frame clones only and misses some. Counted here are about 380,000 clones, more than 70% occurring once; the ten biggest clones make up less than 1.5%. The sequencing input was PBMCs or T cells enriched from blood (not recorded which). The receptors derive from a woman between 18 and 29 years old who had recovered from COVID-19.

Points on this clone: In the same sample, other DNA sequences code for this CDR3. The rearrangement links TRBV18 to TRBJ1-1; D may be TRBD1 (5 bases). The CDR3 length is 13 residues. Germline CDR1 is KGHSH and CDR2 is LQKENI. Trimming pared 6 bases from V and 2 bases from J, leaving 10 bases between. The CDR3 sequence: CASSPTGNTEAFF. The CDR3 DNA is TGTGCCAGCTCTCCCACAGGTAACACTGAAGCTTTCTTT.

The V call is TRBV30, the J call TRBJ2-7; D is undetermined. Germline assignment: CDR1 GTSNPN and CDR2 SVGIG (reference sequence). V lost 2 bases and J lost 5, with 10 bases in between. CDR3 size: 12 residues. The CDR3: CAWSSGDHEQYF. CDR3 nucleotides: TGTGCCTGGAGTTCGGGTGATCACGAGCAGTACTTC. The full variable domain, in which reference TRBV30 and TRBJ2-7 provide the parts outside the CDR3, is SQTIHQWPATLVQPVGSPLSLECTVEGTSNPNLYWYRQAAGRGLQLLFYSVGIGQISSEVPQNLSASRPQDRQFILSSKKLLLSDSGFYLCAWSSGDHEQYFGPGTRLTVT.

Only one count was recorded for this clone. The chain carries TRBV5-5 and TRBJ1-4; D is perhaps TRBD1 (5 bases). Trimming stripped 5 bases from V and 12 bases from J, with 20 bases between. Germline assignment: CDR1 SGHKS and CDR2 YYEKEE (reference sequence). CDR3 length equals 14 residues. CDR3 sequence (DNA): TGTGCCAGCAGTTCCCAGACTAGCGGGGCGGAACTGTTTTTT. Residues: CASSSQTSGAELFF.

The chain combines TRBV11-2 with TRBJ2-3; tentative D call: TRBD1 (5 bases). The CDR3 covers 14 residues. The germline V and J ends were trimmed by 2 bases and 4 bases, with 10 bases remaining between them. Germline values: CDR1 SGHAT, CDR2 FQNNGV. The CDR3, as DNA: TGTGCCAGCAGCTTAAAGGGGCCTGCAGATACGCAGTATTTT. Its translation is CASSLKGPADTQYF.

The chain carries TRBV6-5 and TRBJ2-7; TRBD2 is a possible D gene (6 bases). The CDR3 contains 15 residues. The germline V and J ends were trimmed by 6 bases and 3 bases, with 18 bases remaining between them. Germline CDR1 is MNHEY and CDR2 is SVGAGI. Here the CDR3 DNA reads TGTGCCAGCAGGCTCGGAGGGATATTGTTCTACGAGCAGTACTTC. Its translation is CASRLGGILFYEQYF.